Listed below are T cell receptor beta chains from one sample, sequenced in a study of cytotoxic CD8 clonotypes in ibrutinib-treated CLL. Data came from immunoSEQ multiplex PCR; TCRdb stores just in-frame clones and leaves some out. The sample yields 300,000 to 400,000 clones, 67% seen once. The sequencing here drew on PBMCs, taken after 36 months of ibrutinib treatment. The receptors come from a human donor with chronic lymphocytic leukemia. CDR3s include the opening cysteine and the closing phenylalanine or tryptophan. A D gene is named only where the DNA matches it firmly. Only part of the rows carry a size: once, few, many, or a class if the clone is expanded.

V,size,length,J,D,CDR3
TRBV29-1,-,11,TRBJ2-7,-,CSVVDGTEQYF
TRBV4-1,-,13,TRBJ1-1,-,CASSRVSRTEAFF
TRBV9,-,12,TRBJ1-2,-,CASSVGDRPYTF
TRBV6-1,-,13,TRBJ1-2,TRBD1,CASSVGTAYGYTF
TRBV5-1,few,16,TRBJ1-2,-,CASSLIGGKTNYGYTF
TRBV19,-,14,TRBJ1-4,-,CASSIPISGEKLFF
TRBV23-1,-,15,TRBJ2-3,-,CASSQSTGIADTQYF
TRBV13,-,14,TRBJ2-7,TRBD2,CASSQLAGGYEQYF
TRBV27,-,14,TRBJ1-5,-,CASSSGRGNQPQHF
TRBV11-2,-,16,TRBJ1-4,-,CASSLQPLATNEKLFF
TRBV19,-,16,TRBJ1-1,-,CASSIVRTLMNTEAFF
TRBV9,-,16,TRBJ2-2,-,CASSVVPGADNGELFF
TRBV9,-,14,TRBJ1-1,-,CASSVGGASTEAFF
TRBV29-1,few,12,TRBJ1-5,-,CSVAENNQPQHF
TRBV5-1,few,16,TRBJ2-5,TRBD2,CASTQDGGRPQETQYF
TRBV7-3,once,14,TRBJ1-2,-,CASSFNAASGGYTF
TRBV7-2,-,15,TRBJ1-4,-,CASSYRQSNNEKLFF
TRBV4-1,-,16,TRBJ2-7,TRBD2,CASSRSGLAGIYEQYF
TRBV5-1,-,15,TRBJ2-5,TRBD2,CASSRGTSGGETQYF
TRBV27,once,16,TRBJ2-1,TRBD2,CASSPLAGGHYNEQFF
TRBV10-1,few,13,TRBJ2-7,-,CASSESKGYEQYF
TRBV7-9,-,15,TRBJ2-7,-,CASSDLGGPTYEQYF
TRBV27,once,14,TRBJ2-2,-,CASTPWGNTGELFF
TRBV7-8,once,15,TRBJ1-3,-,CASSRGLYNTGTIYF
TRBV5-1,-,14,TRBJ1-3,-,CASSWRDSGNTIYF
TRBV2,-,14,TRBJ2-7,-,CASIRRAGTYEQYF
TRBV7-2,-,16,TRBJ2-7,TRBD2,CASSLRVGLGYTKQYF
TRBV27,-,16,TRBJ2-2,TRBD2,CASSLRGSGYTGELFF
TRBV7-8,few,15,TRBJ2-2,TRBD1,CASSTRQGNTGELFF
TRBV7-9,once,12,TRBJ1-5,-,CASSLGAWPQHF
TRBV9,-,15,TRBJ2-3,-,CASSVTNLGSDTQYF
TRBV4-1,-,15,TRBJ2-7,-,CASSQVGARTYEQYF
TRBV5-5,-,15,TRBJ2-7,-,CASSPDPGGNYEQYF
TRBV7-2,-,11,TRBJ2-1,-,CASSLFHEQFF
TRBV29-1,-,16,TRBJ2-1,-,CSVAYRVRELGNEQFF
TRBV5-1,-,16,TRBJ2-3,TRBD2,CASSVLAGGSTDTQYF
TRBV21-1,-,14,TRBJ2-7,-,CASSPGTGAYEQYF
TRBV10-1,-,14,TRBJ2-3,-,CASSGQGSTDTQYF
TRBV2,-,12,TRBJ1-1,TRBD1,CARPGGDTEAFF
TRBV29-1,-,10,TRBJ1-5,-,CSQRGQPQHF
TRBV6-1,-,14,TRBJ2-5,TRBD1,CASSGGTGKETQYF
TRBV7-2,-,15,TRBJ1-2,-,CASSILVRESNGYTF
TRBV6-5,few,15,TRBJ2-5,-,CASSYSAGWRETQYF
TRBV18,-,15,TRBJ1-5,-,CASSPPGGSNQPQHF
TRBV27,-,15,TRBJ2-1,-,CASSRDWDPYNEQFF